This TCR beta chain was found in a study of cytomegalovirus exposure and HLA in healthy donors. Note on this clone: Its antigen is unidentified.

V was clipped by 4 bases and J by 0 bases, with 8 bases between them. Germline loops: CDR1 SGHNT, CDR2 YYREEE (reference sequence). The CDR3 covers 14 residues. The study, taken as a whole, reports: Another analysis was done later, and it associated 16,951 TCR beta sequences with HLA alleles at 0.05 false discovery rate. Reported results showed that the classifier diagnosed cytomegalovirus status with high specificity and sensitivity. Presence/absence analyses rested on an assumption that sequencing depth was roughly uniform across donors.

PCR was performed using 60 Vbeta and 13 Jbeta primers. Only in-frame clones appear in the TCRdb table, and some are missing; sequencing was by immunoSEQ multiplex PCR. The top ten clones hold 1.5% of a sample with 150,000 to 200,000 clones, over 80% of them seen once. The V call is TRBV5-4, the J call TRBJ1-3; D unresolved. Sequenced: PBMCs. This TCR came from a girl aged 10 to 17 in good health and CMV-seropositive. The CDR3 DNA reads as TGTGCCAGCAGCGGCGGGAGCTCTGGAAACACCATATATTTT. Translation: CASSGGSSGNTIYF.